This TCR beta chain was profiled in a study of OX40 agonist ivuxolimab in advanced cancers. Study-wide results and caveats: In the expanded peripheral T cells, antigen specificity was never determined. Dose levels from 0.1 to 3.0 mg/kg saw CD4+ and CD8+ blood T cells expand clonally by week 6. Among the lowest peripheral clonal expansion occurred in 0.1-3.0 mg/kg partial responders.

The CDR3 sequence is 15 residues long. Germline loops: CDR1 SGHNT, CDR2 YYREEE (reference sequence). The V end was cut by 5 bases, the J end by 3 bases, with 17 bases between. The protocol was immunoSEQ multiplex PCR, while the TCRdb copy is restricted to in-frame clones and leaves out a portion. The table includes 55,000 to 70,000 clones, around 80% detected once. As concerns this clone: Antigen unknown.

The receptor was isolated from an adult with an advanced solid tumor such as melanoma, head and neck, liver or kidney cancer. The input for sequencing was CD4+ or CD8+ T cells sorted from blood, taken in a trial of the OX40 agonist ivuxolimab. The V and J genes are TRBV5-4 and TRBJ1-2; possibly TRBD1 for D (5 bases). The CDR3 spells CASSFPGPRDYGYTF. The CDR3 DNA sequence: TGTGCCAGCAGTTTTCCGGGGCCCCGGGACTATGGCTACACCTTC. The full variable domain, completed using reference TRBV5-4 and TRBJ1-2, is ETGVTQSPTHLIKTRGQQVTLRCSSQSGHNTVSWYQQALGQGPQFIFQYYREEENGRGNFPPRFSGLQFPNYSSELNVNALELDDSALYLCASSFPGPRDYGYTFGSGTRLTVV.